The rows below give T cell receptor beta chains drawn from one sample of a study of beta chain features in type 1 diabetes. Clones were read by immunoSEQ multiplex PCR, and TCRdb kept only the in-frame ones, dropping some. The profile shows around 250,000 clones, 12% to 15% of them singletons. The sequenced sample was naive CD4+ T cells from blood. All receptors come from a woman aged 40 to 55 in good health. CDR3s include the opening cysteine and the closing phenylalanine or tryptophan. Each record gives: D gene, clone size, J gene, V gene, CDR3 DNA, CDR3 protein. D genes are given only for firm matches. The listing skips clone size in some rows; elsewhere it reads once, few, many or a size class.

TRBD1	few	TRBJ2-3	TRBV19	TGTGCCAGTAGTAAAGGACAGGGGAGCACAGATACGCAGTATTTT	CASSKGQGSTDTQYF
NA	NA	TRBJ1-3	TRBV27	TGTGCCAGCAGTTTTCCATCCGGAAACACCATATATTTT	CASSFPSGNTIYF
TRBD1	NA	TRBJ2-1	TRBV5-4	TGTGCCAGCAGCTTAGGGACAGGAAGCTACAATGAGCAGTTCTTC	CASSLGTGSYNEQFF
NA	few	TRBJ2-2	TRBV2	TGTGCCAGCAGAGACAGGACCACCGGGGAGCTGTTTTTT	CASRDRTTGELFF
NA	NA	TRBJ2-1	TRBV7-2	TGTGCCAGCAGCCGTGCCGCGCTAGCTAGTGAGCAGTTCTTC	CASSRAALASEQFF
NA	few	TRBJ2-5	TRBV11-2	TGTGCCAGCAGCTTACGGGAAAGCGAGACCCAGTACTTC	CASSLRESETQYF
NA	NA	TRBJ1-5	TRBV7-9	TGTGCCAGCAGCGATCCGACGGGTCAGGGGCCCCAGCATTTT	CASSDPTGQGPQHF
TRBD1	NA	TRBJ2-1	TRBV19	TGTGCCAGTAGTCCCGGACAGGGATTGGGGCAGTTCTTC	CASSPGQGLGQFF
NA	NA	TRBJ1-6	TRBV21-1	TGTGCCAGCAGTGTGCCGGACAGCCCCAATTCACCCCTCCACTTT	CASSVPDSPNSPLHF
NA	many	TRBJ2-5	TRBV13	TGTGCCAGCAGCTTCGGGGAGACCCAGTACTTC	CASSFGETQYF
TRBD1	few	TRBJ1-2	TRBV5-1	TGCGCCAGCAGACAACAGGGGATCTATGGCTACACCTTC	CASRQQGIYGYTF
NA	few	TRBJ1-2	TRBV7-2	TGTGCCAGCAGCATAACGACAGGTAGCGACTATGGCTACACCTTC	CASSITTGSDYGYTF